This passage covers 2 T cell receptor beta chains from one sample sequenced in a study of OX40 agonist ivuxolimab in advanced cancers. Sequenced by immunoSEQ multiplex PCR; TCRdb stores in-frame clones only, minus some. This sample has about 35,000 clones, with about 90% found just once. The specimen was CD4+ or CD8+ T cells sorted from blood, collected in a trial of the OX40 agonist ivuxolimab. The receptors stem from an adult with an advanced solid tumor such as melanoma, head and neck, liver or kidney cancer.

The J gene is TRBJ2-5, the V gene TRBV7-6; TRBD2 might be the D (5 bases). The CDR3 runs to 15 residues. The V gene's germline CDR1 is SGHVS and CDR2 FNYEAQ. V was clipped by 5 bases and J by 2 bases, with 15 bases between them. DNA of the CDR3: TGTGCCAGCAGCCCGACCCCCGGGGAACAAGAGACCCAGTACTTC. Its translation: CASSPTPGEQETQYF. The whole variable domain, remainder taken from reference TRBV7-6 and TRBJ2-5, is GAGVSQSPRYKVTKRGQDVALRCDPISGHVSLYWYRQALGQGPEFLTYFNYEAQQDKSGLPNDRFSAERPEGSISTLTIQRTEQRDSAMYRCASSPTPGEQETQYFGPGTRLLVL.

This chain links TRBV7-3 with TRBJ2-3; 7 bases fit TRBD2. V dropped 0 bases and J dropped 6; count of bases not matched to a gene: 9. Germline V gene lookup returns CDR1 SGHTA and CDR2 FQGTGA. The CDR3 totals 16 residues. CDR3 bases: TGTGCCAGCAGCTTAACGACGGAGCGGGGTTGGGATACGCAGTATTTT. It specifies CASSLTTERGWDTQYF.